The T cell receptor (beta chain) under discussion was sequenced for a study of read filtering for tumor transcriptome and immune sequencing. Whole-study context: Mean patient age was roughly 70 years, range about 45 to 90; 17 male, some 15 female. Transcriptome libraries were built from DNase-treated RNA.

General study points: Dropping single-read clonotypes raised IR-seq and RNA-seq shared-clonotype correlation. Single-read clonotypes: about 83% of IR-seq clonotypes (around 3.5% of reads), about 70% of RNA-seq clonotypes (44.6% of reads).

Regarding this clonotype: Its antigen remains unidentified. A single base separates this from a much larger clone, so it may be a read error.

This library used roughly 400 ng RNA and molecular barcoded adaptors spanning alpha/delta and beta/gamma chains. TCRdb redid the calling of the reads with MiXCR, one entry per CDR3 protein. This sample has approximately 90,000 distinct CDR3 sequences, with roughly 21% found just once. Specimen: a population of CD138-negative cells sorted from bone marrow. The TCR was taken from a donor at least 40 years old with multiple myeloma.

The CDR3 coding sequence is TGTGCCAGCAAAAAGGTGCAGGCCTCCTACGAGCAGTACTTC. Translation gives CASKKVQASYEQYF. The chain combines TRBV14 with TRBJ2-7; D gene uncertain. Germline loops: CDR1 SGHDN, CDR2 FVKESK. V dropped 7 bases and J dropped 0 bases, with 13 bases sitting between them. The CDR3 runs to 14 residues. The full variable domain, in which reference TRBV14 and TRBJ2-7 provide the parts outside the CDR3, is EAGVTQFPSHSVIEKGQTVTLRCDPISGHDNLYWYRRVMGKEIKFLLHFVKESKQDESGMPNNRFLAERTGGTYSTLKVQPAELEDSGVYFCASKKVQASYEQYFGPGTRLTVT.